The TCR beta chain described here comes from a study of shared clonotypes between healthy human individuals. Genomic DNA of each subset was evenly split across several immunoSEQ plates. Repertoires were generated with immunoSEQ multiplex PCR, while TCRdb's copy carries only in-frame clones and drops some. The sample yields some 660,000 clones, 55% to 85% seen once. Study-wide results and limits: On the whole, naive subsets had larger estimated richness than memory subsets had.

Turning to this clone: Its antigen is still unknown.

The trim removed 4 bases at V and 5 bases at J, leaving 6 bases unmatched. Germline CDR1 SGHRS, CDR2 YFSETQ. The CDR3 is 13 residues long. Donors had no recently reported acute infections or vaccinations and were HIV-negative. The investigators split CD4+ cells into a CD45RA+ naive subset and a CD45RA-negative memory subset. Input material: memory CD4+ T cells sorted from blood. As for subset: CD45RA-negative fraction. The chain has TRBV5-1 and TRBJ2-7; TRBD1 matches at 7 bases. This receptor was obtained from a woman under 40 in good health. CDR3 protein: CASSALQGHEQYF. Here the CDR3 DNA reads TGCGCCAGCAGCGCATTACAGGGGCACGAGCAGTACTTC.